Listed below are T cell receptor beta chains from one sample, sequenced in a study of vaccination and CD4 T cells after COVID-19. These receptors' targets are unknown. TCRdb itself ran the PCR reads through MiXCR, one entry per CDR3 protein. This table holds some 3,500 distinct CDR3 sequences, under 40% found once. Sequencing was performed on CD4+ T cells from blood, cultured in vitro. All receptors derive from a human donor who had recovered from COVID-19. Each CDR3 is given with its conserved first and last residue. The D gene is left open where the match is weak. Rows give clone size only sometimes, using once, few, many, or a class for an expanded clone.

j_call clone_size v_call d_call cdr3_nt cdr3_aa
TRBJ2-6 few TRBV9 TRBD2 TGTGCCAGCACCCAAGGGAGGGCGGCATCTGGGGCCAACGTCCTGACTTTC CASTQGRAASGANVLTF
TRBJ1-1 - TRBV6-1 - TGTGCCAGCAGTGAACTTGCCCCTACCGTTGGGGTGGAAGCTTTCTTT CASSELAPTVGVEAFF
TRBJ1-2 - TRBV6-1 - TGTGCCACCAAGGAGGACTATGGCTACACCTTC CATKEDYGYTF
TRBJ1-5 - TRBV19 - TGTGCCAGTAGTATAAGACTAGATCAGCCCCAGCATTTT CASSIRLDQPQHF
TRBJ2-1 - TRBV4-1 TRBD2 TGCGCCAGCAGCTCGGGGGGTACCCACCCTTACAATGAGCAGTTCTTC CASSSGGTHPYNEQFF
TRBJ1-1 - TRBV20-1 - TGCAGTGCTCCTCTCCCGGGACACCAGAACACTGAAGCTTTCTTT CSAPLPGHQNTEAFF
TRBJ1-6 - TRBV7-2 TRBD1 TGTGCCAGCAGCTTGGCCTGGGACAGGCTTAATTCACTCCTCCACTTT CASSLAWDRLNSLLHF
TRBJ1-1 - TRBV11-2 - TGTGCCAGCAGCTTACTTCTGAACACTGAAGCTTTCTTT CASSLLLNTEAFF
TRBJ1-1 - TRBV5-1 - TGCGCCAGCAGCTTGGACCGGGGGTTGAACACTGAAGCTTTCTTT CASSLDRGLNTEAFF
TRBJ1-2 - TRBV6-1 - TGTGCCAGCAGTGAAGCCCCGGGAGGGGGTGGTGGCTACACCTTC CASSEAPGGGGGYTF
TRBJ1-1 - TRBV7-3 - TGTGCCAGCAGCTTACAGGGAGAGGGGTCGGAAGCTTTCTTT CASSLQGEGSEAFF
TRBJ1-1 medium-sized TRBV12-3/TRBV12-4 TRBD1 TGTGCCAGCAGCCAGGACAGGGTCCAGGAAGCTTTCTTT CASSQDRVQEAFF
TRBJ1-2 - TRBV19 - TGTGCCAGTAGTATGCCCAGTACCACACCCTATGGCTACACCTTC CASSMPSTTPYGYTF
TRBJ1-2 - TRBV19 - TGTGCCAGTACCATGGGGGGTGGCTATGGCTACACCTTC CASTMGGGYGYTF
TRBJ2-5 medium-sized TRBV11-3 TRBD1 TGTGCCAGCAGCCGTCCGGGACAGGGAGGAGAGACCCAGTACTTC CASSRPGQGGETQYF
TRBJ2-1 - TRBV10-1 - TGCGCCAGCAGTGGAGGCGATCGAAAGCAGTTCTTC CASSGGDRKQFF
TRBJ1-2 few TRBV10-3 TRBD1 TGTGCCATCAGTGGCGGTGGGGACAGAAACTATGGCTACACCTTC CAISGGGDRNYGYTF
TRBJ2-3 medium-sized TRBV20-1 TRBD1 TGCAGTGCCCCGACAGGGTCAGATACGCAGTATTTT CSAPTGSDTQYF
TRBJ1-2 - TRBV20-1 - TGCAGTGCTAGAGCTCCGGGACGGGACTTAACTAACTATGGCTACACCTTC CSARAPGRDLTNYGYTF
TRBJ2-2 few TRBV5-1 - TGCGCCAGCAGCCTAGGGGATTGGGAAACCGGGGAGCTGTTTTTT CASSLGDWETGELFF
TRBJ2-3 - TRBV5-1 TRBD2 TGCGCCAGCAGCTTGGGGTTAGCGGGGTCAGATACGCAGTATTTT CASSLGLAGSDTQYF
TRBJ1-5 few TRBV19 TRBD1 TGTGCCAGTAGACAGGGGGGGAATCAGCCCCAGCATTTT CASRQGGNQPQHF
TRBJ2-5 medium-sized TRBV20-1 - TGCAGTGCCACCGGGCAGGGGTCCCAAGAGACCCAGTACTTC CSATGQGSQETQYF
TRBJ1-6 few TRBV6-1 TRBD1 TGTGCCAGCAGGGGACAGGGCGGTAATTCACCCCTCCACTTT CASRGQGGNSPLHF
TRBJ1-2 few TRBV7-9 TRBD1 TGTGCCAGCAGCTTAGTCAGGGGGAATTTCTATGGCTACACCTTC CASSLVRGNFYGYTF
TRBJ1-5 - TRBV10-2 - TGCGCCAGCAGTGAGACGGGGGGTGGTCAGCCCCAGCATTTT CASSETGGGQPQHF
TRBJ1-2 - TRBV14 TRBD1 TGTGCCAGCAGCCAAGCTGGGACAGGGTACTATGGCTACACCTTC CASSQAGTGYYGYTF
TRBJ1-1 - TRBV30 - TGTGCCTGGAGTGCTGGGATTTGGGACACTGAAGCTTTCTTT CAWSAGIWDTEAFF
TRBJ2-7 few TRBV30 TRBD1 TGTGCCTGGAGGACAGGGTTAAACCACGAGCAGTACTTC CAWRTGLNHEQYF
TRBJ1-3 - TRBV30 - TGTGCCTGGAACCCCTCTGGAAACACCATATATTTT CAWNPSGNTIYF
TRBJ1-2 large TRBV6-2/TRBV6-3 - TGTGCCAGCAGTTACAGGGGCTCTCCCTATGGCTACACCTTC CASSYRGSPYGYTF
TRBJ2-1 once TRBV30 TRBD2 TGTGCCTGGAGGGCGGGACTAGCGGGGGGAAATGAGCAGTTCTTC CAWRAGLAGGNEQFF
TRBJ1-1 - TRBV2 TRBD1 TGTGCCAGCAGTCCCCGGGACAGGGGTAACACTGAAGCTTTCTTT CASSPRDRGNTEAFF
TRBJ1-2 - TRBV27 TRBD1 TGTGCCAGCAGTTTAAACGGTGGACAGGCGACCTTC CASSLNGGQATF
TRBJ2-3 - TRBV12-3/TRBV12-4 - TGTGCCAGCAGTTTAGGGGTGTCCAGCACAGATACGCAGTATTTT CASSLGVSSTDTQYF
TRBJ2-7 - TRBV12-3/TRBV12-4 - TGTGCCAGCAGTTTAGGGATATGGGGCGAGCAGTACTTC CASSLGIWGEQYF
TRBJ2-3 few TRBV12-3/TRBV12-4 - TGTGCCAGCCGTGGTAGCGGCACGCAGTATTTT CASRGSGTQYF
TRBJ2-2 - TRBV7-8 TRBD2 TGTGCCAGCAGCCGAGGGACTAGCGGGGGGGCATATGGCGGGGAGCTGTTTTTT CASSRGTSGGAYGGELFF
TRBJ1-6 - TRBV14 - TGTGCCAGCAGGGGGCTGGGCTCACCCCTCCACTTT CASRGLGSPLHF
TRBJ2-6 few TRBV7-3 TRBD2 TGTGCCAGCAGCCCGCGGACTAGCGGGGGGTTCTCTGGGGCCAACGTCCTGACTTTC CASSPRTSGGFSGANVLTF
TRBJ2-1 few TRBV20-1 TRBD2 TGCAGTGCTAACCCGACTAGCGGGGGGAATGAGCAGTTCTTC CSANPTSGGNEQFF
TRBJ1-1 few TRBV4-1 - TGCGCCAGCAGCCCCGGCCGGGGGTCCGACACTGAAGCTTTCTTT CASSPGRGSDTEAFF